These 32 T cell receptor beta chains originate from one sample sequenced in a study of T cells in Graves' hyperthyroidism and ophthalmopathy. From RNA transcripts, TCR beta CDR3 regions were amplified. First-round RT-PCR targeting the TCR CDR3 was performed with the HTBI primer set. TCRdb analysed the multiplex PCR reads with MiXCR anew, one entry per CDR3 protein. The table includes around 500,000 distinct CDR3 sequences, around 13% detected once. Sequenced material: blood. These receptors all come from a woman aged 40 to 49 with Graves' hyperthyroidism.

This clonotype was recorded many times. The rearrangement uses TRBV28 and TRBJ2-5; 11 bases line up with TRBD1. Germline V gives CDR1 MDHEN, CDR2 SYDVKM. The CDR3 is made up of 20 amino acids. Germline trimming cut 3 bases from V and 4 bases from J; bases unmatched to any gene: 19. CDR3 coding DNA: TGTGCCAGCAGTTTCACCACGTTATTACCGGGACAGGGGGTTGGAGAGACCCAGTACTTC. Translation gives CASSFTTLLPGQGVGETQYF. Full variable domain (rest looked up from reference TRBV28 and TRBJ2-5): DVKVTQSSRYLVKRTGEKVFLECVQDMDHENMFWYRQDPGLGLRLIYFSYDVKMKEKGDIPEGYSVSREKKERFSLILESASTNQTSMYLCASSFTTLLPGQGVGETQYFGPGTRLLVL.

This clonotype was recorded at least ten times. The V and J genes are TRBV10-3 and TRBJ1-1; D unresolved. The V gene lost 2 bases and the J gene lost 2 bases, with 9 bases spanning the gap. Per the germline V gene, CDR1 is ENHRY and CDR2 is SYGVKD. The CDR3 consists of 14 residues. The CDR3 protein is CAISERLANTEAFF. DNA for the CDR3: TGTGCCATCAGTGAGAGGTTGGCAAACACTGAAGCTTTCTTT.

The chain employs TRBV29-1 and TRBJ2-1; TRBD1 matches 9 bases. Trimming took 4 bases from V and 1 from J; bases not matched to a gene: 5. Germline V gene lookup returns CDR1 SQVTM and CDR2 ANQGSEA. This CDR3 comprises 15 residues. This CDR3 is CSVGNRGLSYNEQFF. In DNA form, the CDR3 reads TGCAGCGTTGGGAACAGGGGGCTGTCCTACAATGAGCAGTTCTTC.

This clonotype has more than one count but fewer than ten. The genes are TRBV5-5 and TRBJ2-1; no clear D. The V end lost 0 bases, the J end lost 1 base, and 11 bases lay between the germline ends. This CDR3 spans 16 amino acids. Per the germline V gene, CDR1 is SGHKS and CDR2 is YYEKEE (reference sequence). The CDR3 region has the DNA TGTGCCAGCAGCTTGGGGCAAACTGTTTCCTACAATGAGCAGTTCTTC. Encoded protein: CASSLGQTVSYNEQFF.

The chain combines TRBV11-2 with TRBJ1-1; 7 bases align to TRBD1. The junction had 16 bases not matched to a gene; V was cut back by 5 bases and J by 7 bases. The germline V gene has CDR1 SGHAT and CDR2 FQNNGV. The CDR3 covers 16 residues. As DNA, the CDR3 is TGTGCCAGCAGCCCGAACGACAGGACAGGATCATATGAAGCTTTCTTT. It encodes CASSPNDRTGSYEAFF.

This clonotype was seen many times. The rearrangement joins TRBV7-9 to TRBJ2-3, with 11 nucleotides matching TRBD2. This CDR3 region has 16 residues. V was pared by 5 bases and J by 2 bases, with 6 bases of the junction left unmatched. Germline loops: CDR1 SEHNR, CDR2 FQNEAQ (reference sequence). The CDR3 reads CASSQWGLAATDTQYF. The CDR3 DNA follows: TGTGCCAGCAGCCAGTGGGGACTAGCGGCCACAGATACGCAGTATTTT.

This clonotype was counted many times. This chain uses TRBV20-1 with TRBJ2-7; TRBD2 might be the D (5 bases). The CDR3 runs to 13 residues. The germline V gene encodes CDR1 DFQATT and CDR2 SNEGSKA (reference sequence). CDR3 in amino acids: CRTLKRDSYEQYF. The CDR3, as DNA: TGCCGTACCTTAAAACGGGACTCCTACGAGCAGTACTTC.

This clonotype was detected ten times or more. The chain recombines TRBV7-2 with TRBJ1-2; D remains unclear. Trimming left V 3 bases short and J 2 bases short, with 16 bases between. CDR1 SGHTA and CDR2 FQGNSA come from the germline V gene. This CDR3 has 16 amino acids. The CDR3 here is CASSLSRGSSNYGYTF. DNA of the CDR3: TGTGCCAGCAGCTTGTCCCGAGGGTCTTCGAACTATGGCTACACCTTC.

This chain uses TRBV6-1 with TRBJ2-1; 7 bases line up with TRBD1. The germline V gene has CDR1 MNHNS and CDR2 SASEGT. The V segment lost 7 bases and the J segment 3 bases; nucleotides outside the gene matches: 6. CDR3 length: 14 residues. CDR3 coding DNA: TGTGCCAGCATCAGGGACAGCGACTACAATGAGCAGTTCTTC. Encoded protein: CASIRDSDYNEQFF.

With regard to this clonotype: A much larger clone lies one base from this, so it may be a read error. The CDR3 does not close with the conserved phenylalanine or tryptophan, likely indicating a read error. This chain joins TRBV28 and TRBJ1-2; D not certain. Germline V gene data show CDR1 as MDHEN and CDR2 as SYDVKM. The CDR3 totals 12 residues. V was clipped by 3 bases and J by 7 bases, with 9 bases between them. The CDR3 sequence: CASSFARSGYTL. As DNA, the CDR3 is TGTGCCAGCAGTTTTGCCAGATCTGGCTACACCCTC.

The chain employs TRBV27 and TRBJ2-1; a weak D match, TRBD2 (6 bases). Germline lookup yields CDR1 MNHEY and CDR2 SMNVEV (reference sequence). Trimming removed 9 bases from V and 5 bases from J, with 17 bases in between. CDR3 length: 14 amino acids. The CDR3, as DNA: TGTGCCAGTAATCCGGGACTTCCTAACAATGAGCAGTTCTTC. Translation: CASNPGLPNNEQFF.

This clonotype was counted ten times or more. The chain carries TRBV12-3 or TRBV12-4 and TRBJ2-3; possible D gene TRBD2, 6 bases. V was shortened by 3 bases and J by 3 bases, with 7 bases between the two germline ends. The CDR3 runs 13 residues. In nucleotides, the CDR3 is TGTGCCAGCAGTTTGACTAGGACAGATACGCAGTATTTT. Translating it yields CASSLTRTDTQYF.

Notes on this clonotype: A much larger clone sits a single nucleotide away, making a read error possible. The chain joins TRBV28 to TRBJ1-2; no definite D call. Germline CDR1 and CDR2: MDHEN and SYDVKM. The CDR3 has 16 amino acids. Trimming removed 3 bases at V and 0 bases at J, with 14 bases between. For the CDR3, the DNA is TGTGCCAGCAGTTTCCTAGACGCCGATGCTAACTATGGCTACACCTTC. Protein: CASSFLDADANYGYTF.

This clonotype was counted at least ten times. This chain joins TRBV5-1 and TRBJ2-1; D remains ambiguous. In germline, CDR1 is SGHRS, CDR2 YFSETQ. The CDR3 has 13 residues. Trimming removed 0 bases from V and 6 bases from J, with 7 bases in between. The CDR3 bases are TGCGCCAGCAGCTTGGGCCTAGGCAATGAGCAGTTCTTC. Translating it yields CASSLGLGNEQFF. Full variable domain (outside the CDR3, taken from reference TRBV5-1 and TRBJ2-1): KAGVTQTPRYLIKTRGQQVTLSCSPISGHRSVSWYQQTPGQGLQFLFEYFSETQRNKGNFPGRFSGRQFSNSRSEMNVSTLELGDSALYLCASSLGLGNEQFFGPGTRLTVL.

V and J are TRBV6-2 or TRBV6-3 and TRBJ1-4; D gene uncertain. This CDR3 has 12 residues. Germline-derived CDR1 and CDR2 are MNHEY and SVGEGT. V was cut by 6 bases and J by 8 bases, with 10 bases left in between. The CDR3 protein is CASRSIGEKLFF. CDR3 DNA sequence: TGTGCCAGCAGGTCTATCGGGGAAAAACTGTTTTTT.

CDR3 region: CASSYSPARSSEQYF. The CDR3 DNA sequence: TGTGCCAGCAGTTATTCTCCAGCACGGTCATCCGAGCAGTACTTC. J is TRBJ2-7 and V is TRBV6-1; D call uncertain. The V end was cut by 5 bases, the J end by 6 bases, with 20 bases between. This CDR3 comprises 15 residues. Per the germline V gene, CDR1 is MNHNS and CDR2 is SASEGT.

This clonotype was observed many times. The rearrangement joins TRBV27 to TRBJ2-1, with a possible D match to TRBD2 (5 bases). The CDR3 consists of 16 residues. Germline V gene sequence: CDR1 MNHEY, CDR2 SMNVEV (reference sequence). Deletions cut 1 base from V and 0 bases from J, with 10 bases between. The CDR3 DNA reads TGTGCCAGCAGTTTATACGCGGGTACCTCCTACAATGAGCAGTTCTTC. Protein: CASSLYAGTSYNEQFF.

This clonotype was seen more than once but under ten times. The rearrangement joins TRBV5-1 to TRBJ2-5; TRBD2 matches 9 bases. The CDR3 is 16 amino acids. J lost 5 bases, V lost 2 bases, and 10 bases had no gene match. In germline, CDR1 is SGHRS, CDR2 YFSETQ. CDR3 nucleotide sequence: TGCGCCAGCAGCTTATTACTAGCGGGCGGAGGCGAGACCCAGTACTTC. Translated: CASSLLLAGGGETQYF.

This chain uses TRBV11-2 with TRBJ2-1, with 9 bases aligning to TRBD2. J gave up 15 bases and V 5 bases, and 8 bases lay outside the gene matches. CDR3 length: 12 residues. Germline-derived CDR1 and CDR2 are SGHAT and FQNNGV. The CDR3 sequence is CASSPMAGGWFF. The CDR3 coding sequence is TGTGCCAGCAGCCCAATGGCGGGAGGGTGGTTCTTC.

The chain is built from TRBV4-1 and TRBJ1-6; D remains ambiguous. CDR3 length equals 15 residues. Trimming pared 4 bases from V and 4 bases from J, leaving 11 bases between. Germline V gene data show CDR1 as MGHRA and CDR2 as YSYEKL. Here the CDR3 DNA reads TGCGCCAGCAGCCGGACCCGGTCGTATAATTCACCCCTCCACTTT. Translated, it gives CASSRTRSYNSPLHF.

This clonotype has more than one count but fewer than ten. The chain links TRBV4-1 to TRBJ2-3; possibly TRBD1 for D (5 bases). The CDR3 is made up of 17 amino acids. V lost 3 bases and J lost 0, with 16 bases in between. Germline V CDR1 and CDR2: MGHRA, YSYEKL. The CDR3 is CASSQGTGRSSTDTQYF. As DNA, the CDR3 is TGCGCCAGCAGCCAGGGAACAGGTCGGTCTAGCACAGATACGCAGTATTTT.

There are a few counts of this clonotype. The J gene is TRBJ2-1, the V gene TRBV7-9; 13 positions match TRBD2. V dropped 1 base and J dropped 6; count of bases not matched to a gene: 12. In germline, CDR1 is SEHNR, CDR2 FQNEAQ (reference sequence). The CDR3 extends over 19 amino acids. The CDR3 DNA is TGTGCCAGCAGCTTAGAAACCTGGACTAGCGGGGGTTTTGTCAATGAGCAGTTCTTC. Amino acids: CASSLETWTSGGFVNEQFF.

This clonotype has only a few counts. This chain joins TRBV6-1 and TRBJ2-2, with D tentatively TRBD2 (6 bases). CDR1 and CDR2 (germline): MNHNS, SASEGT. The CDR3 sequence is 16 residues long. With 2 bases removed from V and 3 bases from J, the gap between germline ends came to 13 bases. The CDR3 spells CASSESYRGYTGELFF. CDR3 coding DNA: TGTGCCAGCAGTGAATCCTATCGGGGGTACACCGGGGAGCTGTTTTTT.

This clonotype has more than one count but fewer than ten. The chain carries TRBV4-1 and TRBJ1-1, with a weak D call TRBD1 (5 bases). The CDR3 consists of 15 residues. V was pared by 0 bases and J by 4 bases, with 12 bases between. In germline, CDR1 is MGHRA, CDR2 YSYEKL. This CDR3 reads CASSQEPGEVTEAFF. In DNA, the CDR3 is TGCGCCAGCAGCCAAGAACCGGGGGAGGTCACTGAAGCTTTCTTT.

Worth noting for this clonotype: A read error is possible here, since a much larger clone lies one base away. In this CDR3 the conserved last residue, phenylalanine or tryptophan, is missing, so a read error is likely. The rearrangement links TRBV7-9 to TRBJ2-3, with D perhaps TRBD1 (6 bases). In germline, CDR1 is SEHNR, CDR2 FQNEAQ (reference sequence). The CDR3 totals 15 residues. V lost 5 bases, J lost 0 bases, and 12 bases lay in between. CDR3 nucleotide sequence: TGTGCCAGCAGCGCTTCAGGGACAAGCACAGATACGCAGTATCTT. It is translated as CASSASGTSTDTQYL.

V gene TRBV5-8 combines with J gene TRBJ2-5, with D perhaps TRBD1 or TRBD2 (5 bases each). This CDR3 region has 15 residues. Germline assignment: CDR1 SGHTS and CDR2 YDEGEE. V was cut by 5 bases and J by 4 bases, with 18 bases left in between. CDR3 DNA sequence: TGTGCCAGCAGTCGGCAGGGTAATGGAGGAGAGACCCAGTACTTC. Its translation is CASSRQGNGGETQYF.

This clonotype was seen ten or more times. This chain links TRBV12-3 or TRBV12-4 with TRBJ2-4; tentative D call: TRBD2 (6 bases). The V end lost 3 bases, the J end lost 1 base, and 13 bases lay between the germline ends. The CDR3 sequence is 16 residues long. The DNA of the CDR3 is TGTGCCAGCAGTTTCGCGGGCGGGGTTGCCAAAAACATTCAGTACTTC. It translates to CASSFAGGVAKNIQYF.

This clonotype showed up many times. This chain joins TRBV28 and TRBJ1-5; perhaps TRBD1 as D (6 bases). The CDR3 totals 16 residues. V dropped 3 bases and J dropped 2 bases, with 14 bases sitting between them. CDR1 is MDHEN and CDR2 is SYDVKM in the germline V gene. CDR3 sequence: CASSFQGGGGNQPQHF. The CDR3 DNA is TGTGCCAGCAGTTTCCAAGGGGGAGGAGGCAATCAGCCCCAGCATTTT. Variable domain in full (rest from reference TRBV28 and TRBJ1-5): DVKVTQSSRYLVKRTGEKVFLECVQDMDHENMFWYRQDPGLGLRLIYFSYDVKMKEKGDIPEGYSVSREKKERFSLILESASTNQTSMYLCASSFQGGGGNQPQHFGDGTRLSIL.

The chain carries TRBV28 and TRBJ1-5; 8 nucleotides line up with TRBD1. The CDR3 has 14 amino acids. V lost 6 bases, J lost 7 bases, and 8 bases stayed unmatched. From germline, CDR1 is MDHEN and CDR2 SYDVKM. The chain's CDR3 is CASSTTGGLQPQHF. DNA of the CDR3: TGTGCCAGCAGCACAACAGGGGGGTTGCAGCCCCAGCATTTT. Combining the CDR3 with reference TRBV28 and TRBJ1-5 gives the whole variable domain DVKVTQSSRYLVKRTGEKVFLECVQDMDHENMFWYRQDPGLGLRLIYFSYDVKMKEKGDIPEGYSVSREKKERFSLILESASTNQTSMYLCASSTTGGLQPQHFGDGTRLSIL.

The CDR3 protein is CASSTQELGGYTF. The CDR3 DNA reads as TGTGCCAGCTCGACTCAGGAGTTAGGCGGCTACACCTTC. The chain recombines TRBV18 with TRBJ1-2; no firm D call. The CDR3 is 13 amino acids. In germline, CDR1 is KGHSH, CDR2 LQKENI. Trimming took 6 bases from V and 8 from J, leaving 16 bases between them.

In its sample, this clonotype was seen many times. The chain joins TRBV29-1 to TRBJ2-7, with 10 bases matching TRBD2. V was pared by 1 base and J by 9 bases, with 3 bases of the junction left unmatched. Germline-derived CDR1 and CDR2 are SQVTM and ANQGSEA. The CDR3 totals 12 residues. The CDR3 nucleotides read TGCAGCGTTGAAGGGCCTAGCGGGAGGCAGTACTTC. It encodes CSVEGPSGRQYF.

V gene TRBV28 combines with J gene TRBJ1-5; D might be TRBD1 (5 bases). The CDR3 runs to 15 residues. Per germline, CDR1 MDHEN and CDR2 SYDVKM. Trimming took off 7 bases at V and 0 bases at J, with 13 bases between the two ends. The DNA of the CDR3 is TGTGCCAGCAAGGGAGGGGCCGGTAGCAATCAGCCCCAGCATTTT. Encoded protein: CASKGGAGSNQPQHF.